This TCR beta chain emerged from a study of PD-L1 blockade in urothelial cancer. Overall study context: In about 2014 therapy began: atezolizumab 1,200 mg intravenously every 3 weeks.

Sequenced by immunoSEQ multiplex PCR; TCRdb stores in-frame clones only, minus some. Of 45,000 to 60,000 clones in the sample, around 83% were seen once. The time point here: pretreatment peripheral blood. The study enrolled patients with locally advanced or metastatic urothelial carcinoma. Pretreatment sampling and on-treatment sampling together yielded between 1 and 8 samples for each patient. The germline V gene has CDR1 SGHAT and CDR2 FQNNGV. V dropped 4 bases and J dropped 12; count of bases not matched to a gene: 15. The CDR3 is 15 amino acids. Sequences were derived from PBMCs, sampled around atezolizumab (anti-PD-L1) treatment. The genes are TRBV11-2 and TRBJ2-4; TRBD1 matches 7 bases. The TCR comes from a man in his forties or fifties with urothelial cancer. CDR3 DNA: TGTGCCAGCAGCTCGACCGGGACAGCTAAATTCCATCAGTACTTC. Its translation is CASSSTGTAKFHQYF.